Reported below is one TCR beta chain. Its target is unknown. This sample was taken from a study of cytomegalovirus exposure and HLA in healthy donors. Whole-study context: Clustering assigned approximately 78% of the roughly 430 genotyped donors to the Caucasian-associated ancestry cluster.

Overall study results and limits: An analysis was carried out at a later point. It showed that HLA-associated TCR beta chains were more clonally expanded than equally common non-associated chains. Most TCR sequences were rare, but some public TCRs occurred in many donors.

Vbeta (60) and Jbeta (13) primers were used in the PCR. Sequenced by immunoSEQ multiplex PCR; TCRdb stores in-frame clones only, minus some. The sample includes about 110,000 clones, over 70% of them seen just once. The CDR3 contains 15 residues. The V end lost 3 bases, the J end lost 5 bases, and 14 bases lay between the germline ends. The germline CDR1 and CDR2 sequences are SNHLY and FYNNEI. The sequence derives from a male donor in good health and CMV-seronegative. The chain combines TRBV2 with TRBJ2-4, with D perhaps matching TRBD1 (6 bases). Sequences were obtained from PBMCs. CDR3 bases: TGTGCCAGCAGTGAGGGCAGGGGAAATGAAAACATTCAGTACTTC. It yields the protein CASSEGRGNENIQYF.